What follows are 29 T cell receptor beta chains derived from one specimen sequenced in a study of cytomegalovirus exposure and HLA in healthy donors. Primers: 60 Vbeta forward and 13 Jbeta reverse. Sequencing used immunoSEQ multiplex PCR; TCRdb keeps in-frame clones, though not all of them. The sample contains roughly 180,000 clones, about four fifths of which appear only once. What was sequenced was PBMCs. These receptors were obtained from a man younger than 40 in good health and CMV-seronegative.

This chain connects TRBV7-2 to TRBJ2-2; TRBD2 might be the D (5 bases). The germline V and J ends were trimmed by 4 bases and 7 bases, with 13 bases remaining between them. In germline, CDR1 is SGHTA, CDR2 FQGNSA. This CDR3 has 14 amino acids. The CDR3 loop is CASSYHRRGGELFF. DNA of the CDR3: TGTGCCAGCAGCTACCATCGACGGGGCGGGGAGCTGTTTTTT. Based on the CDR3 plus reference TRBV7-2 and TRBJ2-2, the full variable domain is GAGVSQSPSNKVTEKGKDVELRCDPISGHTALYWYRQSLGQGLEFLIYFQGNSAPDKSGLPSDRFSAERTGGSVSTLTIQRTQQEDSAVYLCASSYHRRGGELFFGEGSRLTVL.

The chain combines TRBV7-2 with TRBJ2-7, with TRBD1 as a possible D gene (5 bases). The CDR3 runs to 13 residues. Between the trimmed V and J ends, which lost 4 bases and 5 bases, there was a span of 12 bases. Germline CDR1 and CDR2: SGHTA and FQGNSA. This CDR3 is CASSSWTPNEQYF. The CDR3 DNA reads TGTGCCAGCAGCTCCTGGACACCTAACGAGCAGTACTTC.

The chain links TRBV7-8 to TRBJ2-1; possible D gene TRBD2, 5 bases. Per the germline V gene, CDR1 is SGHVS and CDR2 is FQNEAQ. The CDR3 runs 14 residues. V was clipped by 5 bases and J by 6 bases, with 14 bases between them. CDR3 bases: TGTGCCAGCAGCCCAGGATACCTAGCCAATGAGCAGTTCTTC. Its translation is CASSPGYLANEQFF.

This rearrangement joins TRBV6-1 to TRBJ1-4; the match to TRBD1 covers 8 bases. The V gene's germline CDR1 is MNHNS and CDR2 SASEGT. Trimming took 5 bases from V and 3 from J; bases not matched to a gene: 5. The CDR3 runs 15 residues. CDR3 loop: CASSLNRGANEKLFF. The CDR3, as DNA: TGTGCCAGCAGTCTTAACAGGGGGGCTAATGAAAAACTGTTTTTT.

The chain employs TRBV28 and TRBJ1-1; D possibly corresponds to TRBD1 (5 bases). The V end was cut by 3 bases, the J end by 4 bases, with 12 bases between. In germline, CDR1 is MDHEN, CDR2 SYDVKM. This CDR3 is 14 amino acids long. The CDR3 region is CASSLGPKGTEAFF. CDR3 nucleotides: TGTGCCAGCAGTTTGGGGCCCAAGGGCACTGAAGCTTTCTTT.

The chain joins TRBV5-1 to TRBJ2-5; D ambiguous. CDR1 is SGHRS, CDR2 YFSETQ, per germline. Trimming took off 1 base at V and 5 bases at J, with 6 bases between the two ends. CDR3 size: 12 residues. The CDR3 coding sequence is TGCGCCAGCAGCTTGATTCGGGAGACCCAGTACTTC. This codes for CASSLIRETQYF.

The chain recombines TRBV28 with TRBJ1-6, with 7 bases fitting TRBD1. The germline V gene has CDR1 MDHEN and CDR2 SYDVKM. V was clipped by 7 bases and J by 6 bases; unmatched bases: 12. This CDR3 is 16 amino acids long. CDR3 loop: CASITRDRTINSPLHF. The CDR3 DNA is TGTGCCAGCATAACACGGGACAGAACAATTAATTCACCCCTCCACTTT. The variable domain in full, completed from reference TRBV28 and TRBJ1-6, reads DVKVTQSSRYLVKRTGEKVFLECVQDMDHENMFWYRQDPGLGLRLIYFSYDVKMKEKGDIPEGYSVSREKKERFSLILESASTNQTSMYLCASITRDRTINSPLHFGNGTRLTVT.

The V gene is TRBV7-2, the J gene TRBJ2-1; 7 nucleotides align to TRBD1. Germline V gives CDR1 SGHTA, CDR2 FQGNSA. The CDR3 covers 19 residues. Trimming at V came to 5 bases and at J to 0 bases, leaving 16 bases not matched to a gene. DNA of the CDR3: TGTGCCAGCAGCATCACCTTCGCGAGGGGGCTATTCTCCTACAATGAGCAGTTCTTC. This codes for CASSITFARGLFSYNEQFF.

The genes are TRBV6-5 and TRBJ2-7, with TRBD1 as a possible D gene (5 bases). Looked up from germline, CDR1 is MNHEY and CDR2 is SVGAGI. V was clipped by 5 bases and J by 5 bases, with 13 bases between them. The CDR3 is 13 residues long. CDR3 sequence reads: CASSEQVVDEQYF. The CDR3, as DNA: TGTGCCAGCAGTGAACAGGTTGTCGACGAGCAGTACTTC.

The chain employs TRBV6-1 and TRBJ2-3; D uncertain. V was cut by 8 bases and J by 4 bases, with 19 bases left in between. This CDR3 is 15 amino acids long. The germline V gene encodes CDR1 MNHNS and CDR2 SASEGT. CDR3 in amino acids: CASSSLRWSADTQYF. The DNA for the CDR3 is TGTGCCAGCTCTTCCTTGAGGTGGAGTGCAGATACGCAGTATTTT.

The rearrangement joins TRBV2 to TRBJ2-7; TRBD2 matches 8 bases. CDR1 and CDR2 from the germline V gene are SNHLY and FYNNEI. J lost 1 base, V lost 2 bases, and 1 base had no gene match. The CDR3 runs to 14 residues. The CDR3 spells CASSEPSGSYEQYF. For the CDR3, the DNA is TGTGCCAGCAGTGAACCTAGCGGGTCCTACGAGCAGTACTTC. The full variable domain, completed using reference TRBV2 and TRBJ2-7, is EPEVTQTPSHQVTQMGQEVILRCVPISNHLYFYWYRQILGQKVEFLVSFYNNEISEKSEIFDDQFSVERPDGSNFTLKIRSTKLEDSAMYFCASSEPSGSYEQYFGPGTRLTVT.

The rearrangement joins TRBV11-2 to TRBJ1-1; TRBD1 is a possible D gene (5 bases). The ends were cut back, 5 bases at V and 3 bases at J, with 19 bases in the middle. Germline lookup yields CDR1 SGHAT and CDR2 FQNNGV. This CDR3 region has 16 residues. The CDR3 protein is CASSPSGPYGDTEAFF. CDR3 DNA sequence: TGTGCCAGCAGCCCTTCAGGGCCCTATGGGGACACTGAAGCTTTCTTT.

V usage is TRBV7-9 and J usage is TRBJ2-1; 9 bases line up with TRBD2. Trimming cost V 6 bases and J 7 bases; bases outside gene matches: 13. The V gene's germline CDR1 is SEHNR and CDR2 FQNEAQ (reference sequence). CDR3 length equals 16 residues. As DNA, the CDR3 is TGTGCCAGCAGTCAATGGGCGGGGGGGCCGTGGAATGAGCAGTTCTTC. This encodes CASSQWAGGPWNEQFF. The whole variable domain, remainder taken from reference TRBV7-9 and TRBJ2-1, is DTGVSQNPRHKITKRGQNVTFRCDPISEHNRLYWYRQTLGQGPEFLTYFQNEAQLEKSRLLSDRFSAERPKGSFSTLEIQRTEQGDSAMYLCASSQWAGGPWNEQFFGPGTRLTVL.

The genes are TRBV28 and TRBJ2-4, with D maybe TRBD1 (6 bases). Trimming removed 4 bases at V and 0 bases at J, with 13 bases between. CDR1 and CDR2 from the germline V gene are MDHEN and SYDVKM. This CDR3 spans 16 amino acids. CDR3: CASSSDSHLAKNIQYF. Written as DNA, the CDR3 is TGTGCCAGCAGTTCGGACAGTCATCTAGCCAAAAACATTCAGTACTTC.

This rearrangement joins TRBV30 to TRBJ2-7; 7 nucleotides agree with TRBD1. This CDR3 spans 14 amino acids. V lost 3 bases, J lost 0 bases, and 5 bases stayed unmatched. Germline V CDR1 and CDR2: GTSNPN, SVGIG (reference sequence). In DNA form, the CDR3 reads TGTGCCTGGAGGACAGGGCTGAGCTCCTACGAGCAGTACTTC. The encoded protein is CAWRTGLSSYEQYF.

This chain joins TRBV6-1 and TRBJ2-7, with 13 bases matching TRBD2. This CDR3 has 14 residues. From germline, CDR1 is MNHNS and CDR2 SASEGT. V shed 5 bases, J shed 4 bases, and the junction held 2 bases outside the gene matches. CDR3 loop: CASSRTSGSYEQYF. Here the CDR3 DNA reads TGTGCCAGCAGTAGGACTAGCGGGAGTTACGAGCAGTACTTC.

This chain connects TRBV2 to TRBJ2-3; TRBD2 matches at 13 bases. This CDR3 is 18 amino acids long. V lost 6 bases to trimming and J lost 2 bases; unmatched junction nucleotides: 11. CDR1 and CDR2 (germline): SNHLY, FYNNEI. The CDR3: CASSTGLAGRPNTDTQYF. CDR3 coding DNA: TGTGCCAGCAGCACGGGACTAGCGGGGAGACCGAACACAGATACGCAGTATTTT.

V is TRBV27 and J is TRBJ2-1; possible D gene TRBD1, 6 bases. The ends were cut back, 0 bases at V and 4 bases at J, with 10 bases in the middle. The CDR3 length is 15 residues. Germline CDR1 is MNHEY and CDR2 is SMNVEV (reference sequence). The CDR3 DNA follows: TGTGCCAGCAGTTTATCGCAGGGGTGGTACAATGAGCAGTTCTTC. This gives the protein CASSLSQGWYNEQFF.

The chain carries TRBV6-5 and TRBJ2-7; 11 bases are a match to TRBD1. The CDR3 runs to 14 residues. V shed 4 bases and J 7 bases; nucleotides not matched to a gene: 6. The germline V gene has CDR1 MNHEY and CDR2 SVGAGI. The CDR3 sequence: CASSFGTGGGEQYF. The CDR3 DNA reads TGTGCCAGCAGTTTCGGGACAGGGGGGGGTGAGCAGTACTTC.

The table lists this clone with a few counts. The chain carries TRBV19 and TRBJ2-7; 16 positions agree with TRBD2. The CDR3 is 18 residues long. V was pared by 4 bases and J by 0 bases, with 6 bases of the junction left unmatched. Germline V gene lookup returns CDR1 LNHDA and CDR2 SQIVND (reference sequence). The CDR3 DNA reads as TGTGCCAGTAGTAGGGGACTAGCGGGGGGGAAGACCTCCTACGAGCAGTACTTC. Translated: CASSRGLAGGKTSYEQYF. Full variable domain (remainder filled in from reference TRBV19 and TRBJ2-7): DGGITQSPKYLFRKEGQNVTLSCEQNLNHDAMYWYRQDPGQGLRLIYYSQIVNDFQKGDIAEGYSVSREKKESFPLTVTSAQKNPTAFYLCASSRGLAGGKTSYEQYFGPGTRLTVT.

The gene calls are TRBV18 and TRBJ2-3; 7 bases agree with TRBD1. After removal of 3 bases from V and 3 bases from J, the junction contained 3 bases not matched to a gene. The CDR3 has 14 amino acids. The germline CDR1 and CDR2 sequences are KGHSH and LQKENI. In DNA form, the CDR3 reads TGTGCCAGCTCACCCCTGGACAGGACAGATACGCAGTATTTT. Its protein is CASSPLDRTDTQYF.

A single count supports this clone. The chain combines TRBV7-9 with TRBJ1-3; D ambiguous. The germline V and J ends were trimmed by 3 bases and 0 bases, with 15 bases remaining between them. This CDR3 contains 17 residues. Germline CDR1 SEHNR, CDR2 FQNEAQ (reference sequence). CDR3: CASSLGRSFRSGNTIYF. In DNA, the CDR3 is TGTGCCAGCAGCTTGGGCAGAAGTTTTCGCTCTGGAAACACCATATATTTT.

The DNA for the CDR3 is TGTGCCAGCAGCTTAGGGAGGACAGGGGGCCCCTACGAGCAGTACTTC. Translated: CASSLGRTGGPYEQYF. The V gene is TRBV7-6, the J gene TRBJ2-7, with 11 bases fitting TRBD1. J gave up 2 bases and V 1 base, and 4 bases lay outside the gene matches. This CDR3 has 16 amino acids. Germline V gives CDR1 SGHVS, CDR2 FNYEAQ.

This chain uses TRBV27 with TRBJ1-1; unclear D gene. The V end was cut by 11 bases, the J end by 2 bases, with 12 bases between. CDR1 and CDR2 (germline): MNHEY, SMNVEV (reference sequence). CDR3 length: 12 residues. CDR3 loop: CAYNGVNTEAFF. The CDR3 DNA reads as TGTGCCTACAACGGGGTAAACACTGAAGCTTTCTTT.

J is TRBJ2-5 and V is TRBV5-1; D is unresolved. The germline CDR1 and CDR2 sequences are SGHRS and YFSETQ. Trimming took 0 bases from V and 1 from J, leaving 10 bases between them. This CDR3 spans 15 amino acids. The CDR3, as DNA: TGCGCCAGCAGCTTGGGCCCTAACCCCCAAGAGACCCAGTACTTC. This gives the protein CASSLGPNPQETQYF.

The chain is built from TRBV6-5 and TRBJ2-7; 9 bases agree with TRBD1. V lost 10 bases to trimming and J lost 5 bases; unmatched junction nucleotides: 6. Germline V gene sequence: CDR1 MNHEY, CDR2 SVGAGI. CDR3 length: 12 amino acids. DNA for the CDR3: TGTGCCACCAATACAGGGGGCAACGAGCAGTACTTC. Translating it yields CATNTGGNEQYF.

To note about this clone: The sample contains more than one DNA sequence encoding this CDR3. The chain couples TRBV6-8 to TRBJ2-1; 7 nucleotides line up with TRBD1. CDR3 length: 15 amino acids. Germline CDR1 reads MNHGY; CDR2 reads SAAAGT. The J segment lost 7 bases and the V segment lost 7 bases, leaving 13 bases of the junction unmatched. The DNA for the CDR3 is TGTGCCAGCAATAGATCAGACAGGGCTTTGAATGAGCAGTTCTTC. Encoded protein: CASNRSDRALNEQFF.

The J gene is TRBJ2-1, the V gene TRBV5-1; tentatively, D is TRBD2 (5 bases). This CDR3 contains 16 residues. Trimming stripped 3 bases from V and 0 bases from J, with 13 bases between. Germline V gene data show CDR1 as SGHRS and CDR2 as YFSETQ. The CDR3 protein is CASSYMAGVSYNEQFF. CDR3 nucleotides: TGCGCCAGCAGCTACATGGCGGGTGTCTCCTACAATGAGCAGTTCTTC. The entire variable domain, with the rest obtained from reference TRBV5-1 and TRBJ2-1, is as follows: KAGVTQTPRYLIKTRGQQVTLSCSPISGHRSVSWYQQTPGQGLQFLFEYFSETQRNKGNFPGRFSGRQFSNSRSEMNVSTLELGDSALYLCASSYMAGVSYNEQFFGPGTRLTVL.

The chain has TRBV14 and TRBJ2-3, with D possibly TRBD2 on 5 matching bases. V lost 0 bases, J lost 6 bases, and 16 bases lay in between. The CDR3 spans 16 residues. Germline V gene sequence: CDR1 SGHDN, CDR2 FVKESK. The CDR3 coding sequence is TGTGCCAGCAGCCAAGAATGGCGGGCTCAAGGCGATACGCAGTATTTT. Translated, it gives CASSQEWRAQGDTQYF.